The 6 T cell receptor beta chains reported below all come from one sample, sequenced in a study of cytomegalovirus exposure and HLA in healthy donors. The PCR used 60 Vbeta and 13 Jbeta primers. The repertoire was sequenced with immunoSEQ multiplex PCR; TCRdb's copy has only in-frame clones and lacks some. This sample has approximately 130,000 clones, with about 80% found just once. The source material was PBMCs. Receptors originate from a woman aged 45-65 years in good health and CMV-seronegative.

The chain recombines TRBV29-1 with TRBJ1-4; 8 nucleotides agree with TRBD1. The CDR3 runs to 16 residues. Germline-derived CDR1 and CDR2 are SQVTM and ANQGSEA. The V segment lost 4 bases and the J segment 2 bases; nucleotides outside the gene matches: 9. The CDR3: CSVGGQGARTNEKLFF. The CDR3 DNA reads as TGCAGCGTTGGAGGCCAGGGGGCTCGGACTAATGAAAAACTGTTTTTT.

Only a few counts were recorded for this clone. CDR3 sequence: CAWSSGFEDTEAFF. For the CDR3, the DNA is TGTGCCTGGAGTTCTGGATTTGAGGACACTGAAGCTTTCTTT. The chain is built from TRBV30 and TRBJ1-1, with D uncertain. Per the germline V gene, CDR1 is GTSNPN and CDR2 is SVGIG (reference sequence). Trimming shortened V by 2 bases and J by 3 bases, and 13 bases separated the two germline ends. The CDR3 contains 14 residues.

About this clone: Mismatch with germline at one junction end may stem from a read error. The rearrangement links TRBV19 to TRBJ1-5; 9 bases line up with TRBD1. Germline CDR1 and CDR2: LNHDA and SQIVND (reference sequence). This CDR3 comprises 15 residues. This CDR3 is CASRIQGAFNQPQNF. DNA for the CDR3: TGTGCCAGTAGGATACAGGGGGCCTTCAATCAGCCCCAGAATTTT.

The chain employs TRBV25-1 and TRBJ2-7, with 8 bases aligning to TRBD1. Germline values: CDR1 MGHDK, CDR2 SYGVNS. V lost 8 bases, J lost 1 base, and 10 bases stayed unmatched. CDR3 size: 15 residues. As DNA, the CDR3 is TGTGCCAGCGCCCGATACCGGACAGGGTCCTACGAGCAGTACTTC. Its translation is CASARYRTGSYEQYF.

The CDR3 nucleotides are TGTGCCAGCAGCTTAGTGGTAGCGGGAGGCCAAGAGACCCAGTACTTC. Protein sequence: CASSLVVAGGQETQYF. The genes are TRBV7-8 and TRBJ2-5, with TRBD2 matching 10 bases. This CDR3 has 16 amino acids. The germline CDR1 and CDR2 sequences are SGHVS and FQNEAQ. The V segment lost 1 base and the J segment 1 base; nucleotides outside the gene matches: 3.

This chain joins TRBV23-1 and TRBJ1-1; the D gene is possibly TRBD1 (6 bases). TRBV23-1 is an ORF, with its function uncertain. V was trimmed by 8 bases and J by 4 bases, leaving 8 bases between them. This CDR3 has 11 residues. CDR3 coding DNA: TGCGCCAGCTCAGGGGTCACTGAAGCTTTCTTT. Amino acids: CASSGVTEAFF.